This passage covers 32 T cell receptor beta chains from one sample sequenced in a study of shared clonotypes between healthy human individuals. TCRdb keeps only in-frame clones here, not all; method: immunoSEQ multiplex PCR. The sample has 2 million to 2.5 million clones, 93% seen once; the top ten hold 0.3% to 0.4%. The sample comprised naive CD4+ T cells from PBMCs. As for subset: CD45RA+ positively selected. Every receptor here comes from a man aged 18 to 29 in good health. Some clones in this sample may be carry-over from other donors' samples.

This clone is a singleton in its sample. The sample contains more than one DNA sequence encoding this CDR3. This CDR3 reads CASSLEVNYGYTF. In nucleotides, the CDR3 is TGTGCCAGCAGCTTGGAAGTTAACTATGGCTACACCTTC. The V and J genes are TRBV5-4 and TRBJ1-2; D not certain. CDR1 SGHNT and CDR2 YYREEE come from the germline V gene (reference sequence). The CDR3 spans 13 residues. Between the trimmed V and J ends, which lost 0 bases and 1 base, there was a span of 4 bases.

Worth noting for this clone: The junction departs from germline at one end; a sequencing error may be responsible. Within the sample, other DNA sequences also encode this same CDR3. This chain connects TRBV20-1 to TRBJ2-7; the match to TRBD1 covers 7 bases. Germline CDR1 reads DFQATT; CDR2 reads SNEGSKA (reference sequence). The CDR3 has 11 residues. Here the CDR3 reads CSARDRAEQYF. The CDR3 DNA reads TGCAGTGCCAGAGACAGGGCCGAGCAGTACTTC.

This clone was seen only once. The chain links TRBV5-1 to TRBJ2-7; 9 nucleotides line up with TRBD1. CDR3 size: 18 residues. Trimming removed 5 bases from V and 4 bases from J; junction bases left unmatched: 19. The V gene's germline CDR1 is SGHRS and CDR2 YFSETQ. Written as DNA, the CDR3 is TGCGCCAGCAGTAAAGAAGGGCAACCGGGACAGGGAAAATACGAGCAGTACTTC. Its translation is CASSKEGQPGQGKYEQYF. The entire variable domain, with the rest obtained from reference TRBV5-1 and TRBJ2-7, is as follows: KAGVTQTPRYLIKTRGQQVTLSCSPISGHRSVSWYQQTPGQGLQFLFEYFSETQRNKGNFPGRFSGRQFSNSRSEMNVSTLELGDSALYLCASSKEGQPGQGKYEQYFGPGTRLTVT.

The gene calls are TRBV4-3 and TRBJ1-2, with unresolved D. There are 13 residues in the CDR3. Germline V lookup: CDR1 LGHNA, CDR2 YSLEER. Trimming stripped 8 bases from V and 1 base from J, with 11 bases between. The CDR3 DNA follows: TGCGCCAGCTCCACCGGCTATAACTATGGCTACACCTTC. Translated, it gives CASSTGYNYGYTF.

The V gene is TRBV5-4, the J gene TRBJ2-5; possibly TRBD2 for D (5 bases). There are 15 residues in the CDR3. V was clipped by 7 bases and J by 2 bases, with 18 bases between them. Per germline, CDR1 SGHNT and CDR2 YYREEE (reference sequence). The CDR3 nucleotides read TGTGCCAGCGGTAAAAGGACTTTATTACAAGAGACCCAGTACTTC. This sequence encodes CASGKRTLLQETQYF. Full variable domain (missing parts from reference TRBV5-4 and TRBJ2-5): ETGVTQSPTHLIKTRGQQVTLRCSSQSGHNTVSWYQQALGQGPQFIFQYYREEENGRGNFPPRFSGLQFPNYSSELNVNALELDDSALYLCASGKRTLLQETQYFGPGTRLLVL.

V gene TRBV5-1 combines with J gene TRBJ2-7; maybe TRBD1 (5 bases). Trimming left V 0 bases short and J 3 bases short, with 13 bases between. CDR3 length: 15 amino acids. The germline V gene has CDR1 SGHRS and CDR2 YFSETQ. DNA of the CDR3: TGCGCCAGCAGCTTGGGGATTTCAGGGCACTACGAGCAGTACTTC. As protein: CASSLGISGHYEQYF.

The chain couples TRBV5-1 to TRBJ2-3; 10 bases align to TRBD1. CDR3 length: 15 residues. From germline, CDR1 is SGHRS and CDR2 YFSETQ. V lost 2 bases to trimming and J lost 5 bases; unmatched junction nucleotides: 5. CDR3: CASSFPGQGVDTQYF. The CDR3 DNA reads TGCGCCAGCAGCTTTCCAGGACAGGGGGTAGATACGCAGTATTTT.

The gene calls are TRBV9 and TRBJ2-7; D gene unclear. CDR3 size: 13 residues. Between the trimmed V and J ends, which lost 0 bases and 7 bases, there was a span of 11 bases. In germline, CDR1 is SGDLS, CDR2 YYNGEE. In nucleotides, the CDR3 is TGTGCCAGCAGCGTAGTGGCCCTGGGGGAGCAGTACTTC. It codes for CASSVVALGEQYF.

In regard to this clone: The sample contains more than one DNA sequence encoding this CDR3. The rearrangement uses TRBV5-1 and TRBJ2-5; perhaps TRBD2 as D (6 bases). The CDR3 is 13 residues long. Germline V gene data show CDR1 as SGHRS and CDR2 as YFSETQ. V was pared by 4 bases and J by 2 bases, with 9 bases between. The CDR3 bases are TGCGCCAGCAGCAGGGGACTTCAAGAGACCCAGTACTTC. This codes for CASSRGLQETQYF.

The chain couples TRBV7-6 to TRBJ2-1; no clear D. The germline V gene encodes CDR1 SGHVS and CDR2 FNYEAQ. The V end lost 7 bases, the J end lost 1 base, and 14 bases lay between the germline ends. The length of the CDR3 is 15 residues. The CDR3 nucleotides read TGTGCCAGCACCCTAAAAGGGTTATCCTACAATGAGCAGTTCTTC. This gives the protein CASTLKGLSYNEQFF.

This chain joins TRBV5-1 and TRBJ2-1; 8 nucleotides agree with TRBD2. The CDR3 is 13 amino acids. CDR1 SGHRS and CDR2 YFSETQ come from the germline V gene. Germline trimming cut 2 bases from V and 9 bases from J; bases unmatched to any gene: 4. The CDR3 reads CASSFSGESEQFF. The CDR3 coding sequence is TGCGCCAGCAGCTTTAGCGGGGAGAGTGAGCAGTTCTTC.

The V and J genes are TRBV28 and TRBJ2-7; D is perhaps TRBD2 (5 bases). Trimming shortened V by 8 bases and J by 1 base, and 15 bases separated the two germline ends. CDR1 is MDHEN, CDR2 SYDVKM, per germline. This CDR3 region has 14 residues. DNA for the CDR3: TGTGCCAGCGGGTCATGGCGCGGGTCCTACGAGCAGTACTTC. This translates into CASGSWRGSYEQYF.

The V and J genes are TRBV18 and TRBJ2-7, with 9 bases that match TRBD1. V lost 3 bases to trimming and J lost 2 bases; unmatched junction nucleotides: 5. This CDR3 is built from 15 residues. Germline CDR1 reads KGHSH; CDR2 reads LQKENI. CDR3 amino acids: CASSPPGTGTYEQYF. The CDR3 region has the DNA TGTGCCAGCTCACCCCCCGGGACAGGGACCTACGAGCAGTACTTC.

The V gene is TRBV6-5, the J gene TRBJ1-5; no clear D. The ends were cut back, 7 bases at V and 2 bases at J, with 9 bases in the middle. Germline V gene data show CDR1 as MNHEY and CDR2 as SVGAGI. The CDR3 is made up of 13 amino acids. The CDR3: CASTPGGNQPQHF. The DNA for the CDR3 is TGTGCCAGCACCCCCGGTGGCAATCAGCCCCAGCATTTT.

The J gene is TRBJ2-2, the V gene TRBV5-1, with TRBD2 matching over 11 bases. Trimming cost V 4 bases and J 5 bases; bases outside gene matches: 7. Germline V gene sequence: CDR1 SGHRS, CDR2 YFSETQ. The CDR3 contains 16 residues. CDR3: CASSPIPSGRTGELFF. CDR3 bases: TGCGCCAGCAGCCCCATCCCTAGCGGGAGGACCGGGGAGCTGTTTTTT.

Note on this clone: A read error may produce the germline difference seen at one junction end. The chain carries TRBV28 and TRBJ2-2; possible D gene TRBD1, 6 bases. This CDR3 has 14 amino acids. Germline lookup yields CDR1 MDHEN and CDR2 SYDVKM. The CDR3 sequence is CASNLRQAGRELFF. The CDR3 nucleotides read TGTGCCAGCAATTTACGACAGGCCGGACGGGAGCTGTTTTTT.

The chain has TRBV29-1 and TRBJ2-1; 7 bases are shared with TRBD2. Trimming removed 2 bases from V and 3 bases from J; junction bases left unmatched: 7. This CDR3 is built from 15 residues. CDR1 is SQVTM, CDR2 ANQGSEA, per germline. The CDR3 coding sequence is TGCAGCGTTGAAATGCTAGCGGTCCTCTACAATGAGCAGTTCTTC. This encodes CSVEMLAVLYNEQFF.

The CDR3 DNA is TGTGCCAGCTCAGCTGGACAGGGCGCTGTGGACTATGGCTACACCTTC. Translation: CASSAGQGAVDYGYTF. This chain uses TRBV18 with TRBJ1-2; 8 bases line up with TRBD1. V shed 5 bases and J 3 bases; nucleotides not matched to a gene: 11. Per the germline V gene, CDR1 is KGHSH and CDR2 is LQKENI. The CDR3 is 16 amino acids. Supplemented by reference TRBV18 and TRBJ1-2, the full variable domain reads NAGVMQNPRHLVRRRGQEARLRCSPMKGHSHVYWYRQLPEEGLKFMVYLQKENIIDESGMPKERFSAEFPKEGPSILRIQQVVRGDSAAYFCASSAGQGAVDYGYTFGSGTRLTVV.

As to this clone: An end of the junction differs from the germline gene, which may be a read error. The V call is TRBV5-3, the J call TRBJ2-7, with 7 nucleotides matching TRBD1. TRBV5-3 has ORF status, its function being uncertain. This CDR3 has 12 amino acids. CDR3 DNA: TGTGCCAGAAGCTTGGATCAAAGGACAGGAAGGTTC. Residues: CARSLDQRTGRF.

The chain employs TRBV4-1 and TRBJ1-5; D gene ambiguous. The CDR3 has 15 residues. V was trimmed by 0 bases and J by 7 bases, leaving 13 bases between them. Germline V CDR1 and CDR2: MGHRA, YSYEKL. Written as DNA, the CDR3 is TGCGCCAGCAGCCAAGAGGTTTTGAGGAGGCAGCCCCAGCATTTT. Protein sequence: CASSQEVLRRQPQHF.

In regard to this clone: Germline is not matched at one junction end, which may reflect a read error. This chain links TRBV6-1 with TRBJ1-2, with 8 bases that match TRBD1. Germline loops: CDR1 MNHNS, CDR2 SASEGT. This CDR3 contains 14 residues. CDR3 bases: TGTGCCAGCAATCCCTGGCGAGGAGGGACAGGAGCGGGGTGG. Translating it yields CASNPWRGGTGAGW.

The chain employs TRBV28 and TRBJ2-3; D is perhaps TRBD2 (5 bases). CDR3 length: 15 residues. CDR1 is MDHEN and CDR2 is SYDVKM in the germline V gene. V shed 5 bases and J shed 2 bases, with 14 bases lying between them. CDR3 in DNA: TGTGCCAGCAGTACCGCTAGCCGATACACAGATACGCAGTATTTT. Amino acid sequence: CASSTASRYTDTQYF.

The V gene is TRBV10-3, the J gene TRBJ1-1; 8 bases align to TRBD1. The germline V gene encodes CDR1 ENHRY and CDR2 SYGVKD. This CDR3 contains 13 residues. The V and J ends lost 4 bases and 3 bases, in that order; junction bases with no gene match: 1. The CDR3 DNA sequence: TGTGCCATCAGTGGGACAGGGTACACTGAAGCTTTCTTT. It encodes CAISGTGYTEAFF.

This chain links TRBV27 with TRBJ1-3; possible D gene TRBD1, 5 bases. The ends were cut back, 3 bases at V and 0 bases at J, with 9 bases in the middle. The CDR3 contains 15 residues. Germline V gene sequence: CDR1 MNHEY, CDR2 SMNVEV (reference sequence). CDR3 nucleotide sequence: TGTGCCAGCAGTTTCAGGGCCAGCTCTGGAAACACCATATATTTT. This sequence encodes CASSFRASSGNTIYF.

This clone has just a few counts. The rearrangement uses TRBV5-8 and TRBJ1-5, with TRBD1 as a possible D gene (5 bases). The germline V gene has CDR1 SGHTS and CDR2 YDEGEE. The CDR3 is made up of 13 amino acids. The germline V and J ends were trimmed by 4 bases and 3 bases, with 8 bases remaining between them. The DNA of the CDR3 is TGTGCCAGCAGCCCGGGACTCAATCAGCCCCAGCATTTT. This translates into CASSPGLNQPQHF.

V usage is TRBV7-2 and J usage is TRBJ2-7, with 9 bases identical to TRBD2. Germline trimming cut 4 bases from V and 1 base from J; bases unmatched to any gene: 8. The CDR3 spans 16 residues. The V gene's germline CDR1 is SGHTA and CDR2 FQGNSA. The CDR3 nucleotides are TGTGCCAGCAGCTGGGGCCTAGCGGGAATTTCCTACGAGCAGTACTTC. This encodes CASSWGLAGISYEQYF.

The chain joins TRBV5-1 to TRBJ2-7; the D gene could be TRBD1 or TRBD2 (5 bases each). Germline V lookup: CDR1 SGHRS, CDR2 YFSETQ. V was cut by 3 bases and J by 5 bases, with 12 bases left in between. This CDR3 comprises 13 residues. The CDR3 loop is CASSSGFGDEQYF. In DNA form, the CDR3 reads TGCGCCAGCAGCTCAGGGTTCGGGGACGAGCAGTACTTC.

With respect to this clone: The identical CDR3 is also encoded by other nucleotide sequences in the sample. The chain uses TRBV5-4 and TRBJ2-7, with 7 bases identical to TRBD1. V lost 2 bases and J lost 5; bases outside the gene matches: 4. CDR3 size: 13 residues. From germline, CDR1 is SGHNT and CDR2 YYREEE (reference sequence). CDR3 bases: TGTGCCAGCAGCTTAGGCCAGGGGGACGAGCAGTACTTC. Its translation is CASSLGQGDEQYF.

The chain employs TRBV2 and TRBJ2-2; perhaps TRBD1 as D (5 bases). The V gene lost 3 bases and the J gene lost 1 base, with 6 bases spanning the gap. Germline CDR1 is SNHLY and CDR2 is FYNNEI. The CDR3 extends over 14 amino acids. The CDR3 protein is CASSDQGNTGELFF. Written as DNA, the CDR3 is TGTGCCAGCAGTGACCAGGGGAACACCGGGGAGCTGTTTTTT.

Here the CDR3 reads CASSTERATTEAFF. CDR3 in DNA: TGTGCCAGCAGCACGGAGAGGGCGACCACTGAAGCTTTCTTT. The chain combines TRBV28 with TRBJ1-1; D remains unclear. Germline V gives CDR1 MDHEN, CDR2 SYDVKM. The CDR3 contains 14 residues. The V end lost 6 bases, the J end lost 4 bases, and 15 bases lay between the germline ends.

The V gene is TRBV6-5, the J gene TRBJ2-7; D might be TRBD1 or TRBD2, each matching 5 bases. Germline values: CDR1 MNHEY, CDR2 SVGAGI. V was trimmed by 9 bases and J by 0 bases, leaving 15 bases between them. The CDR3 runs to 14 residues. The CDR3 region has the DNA TGTGCCAGTAAAGGGGAGTCTTTCTCCTACGAGCAGTACTTC. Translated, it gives CASKGESFSYEQYF.

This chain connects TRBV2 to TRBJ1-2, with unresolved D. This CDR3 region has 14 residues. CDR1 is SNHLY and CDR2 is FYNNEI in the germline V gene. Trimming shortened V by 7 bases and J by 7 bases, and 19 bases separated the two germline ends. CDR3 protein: CASNTDLTRPGYTF. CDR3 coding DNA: TGTGCCAGCAACACGGACTTAACAAGGCCTGGCTACACCTTC.